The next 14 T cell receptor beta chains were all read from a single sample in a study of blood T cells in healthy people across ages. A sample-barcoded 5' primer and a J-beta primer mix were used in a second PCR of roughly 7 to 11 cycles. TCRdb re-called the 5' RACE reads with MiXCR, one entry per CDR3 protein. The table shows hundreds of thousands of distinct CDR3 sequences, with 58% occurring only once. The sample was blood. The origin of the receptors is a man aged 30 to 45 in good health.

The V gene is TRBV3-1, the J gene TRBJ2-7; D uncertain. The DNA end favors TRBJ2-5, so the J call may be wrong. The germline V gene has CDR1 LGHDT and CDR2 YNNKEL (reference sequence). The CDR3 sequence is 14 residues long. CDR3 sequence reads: CASSQSQLAETQYF. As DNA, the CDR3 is TGTGCCAGCAGCCAATCTCAGCTGGCGGAGACCCAGTACTTC.

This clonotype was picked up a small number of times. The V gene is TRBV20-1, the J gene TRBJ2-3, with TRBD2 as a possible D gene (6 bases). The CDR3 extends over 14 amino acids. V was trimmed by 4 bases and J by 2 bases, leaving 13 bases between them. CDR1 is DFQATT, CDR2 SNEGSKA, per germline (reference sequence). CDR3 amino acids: CSAIPGLSTDTQYF. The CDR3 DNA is TGCAGTGCTATACCGGGACTCTCCACAGATACGCAGTATTTT.

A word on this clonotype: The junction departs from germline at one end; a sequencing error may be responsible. The CDR3 coding sequence is TGCAGTACTAGCCCAGCCGGCCTTAACTATGGCTACACCTTC. It encodes CSTSPAGLNYGYTF. The J gene is TRBJ1-2, the V gene TRBV20-1; D is unclear. The CDR3 spans 14 residues. CDR1 is DFQATT, CDR2 SNEGSKA, per germline (reference sequence).

CDR3 sequence (DNA): TGTGCCAGCAGCTTGACTAGCCTGGGGTCCTACAATGAGCAGTTCTTC. This encodes CASSLTSLGSYNEQFF. V and J are TRBV6-2 or TRBV6-3 and TRBJ2-1; the match to TRBD2 covers 7 bases. The CDR3 is 16 amino acids. Germline lookup yields CDR1 MNHEY and CDR2 SVGEGT. The junction had 9 bases not matched to a gene; V was cut back by 6 bases and J by 1 base.

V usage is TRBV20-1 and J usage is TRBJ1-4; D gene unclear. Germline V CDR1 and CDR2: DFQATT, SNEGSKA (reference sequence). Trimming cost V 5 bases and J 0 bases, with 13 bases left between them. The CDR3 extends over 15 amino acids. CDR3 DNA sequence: TGCAGTGCTCCCAGTAGCTCCGCAACTAATGAAAAACTGTTTTTT. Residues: CSAPSSSATNEKLFF.

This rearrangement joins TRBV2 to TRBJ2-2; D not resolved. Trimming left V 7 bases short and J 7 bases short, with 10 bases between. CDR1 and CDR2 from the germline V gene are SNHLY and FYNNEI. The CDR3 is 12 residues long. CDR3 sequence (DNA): TGTGCCAGCAATGGGTTGTACGGGGAGCTGTTTTTT. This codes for CASNGLYGELFF.

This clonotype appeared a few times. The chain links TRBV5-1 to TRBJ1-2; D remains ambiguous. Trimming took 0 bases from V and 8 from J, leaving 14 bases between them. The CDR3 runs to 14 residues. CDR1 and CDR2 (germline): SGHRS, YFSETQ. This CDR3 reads CASSLVQSPRGYTF. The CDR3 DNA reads TGCGCCAGCAGCTTGGTACAGTCCCCTCGGGGCTACACCTTC.

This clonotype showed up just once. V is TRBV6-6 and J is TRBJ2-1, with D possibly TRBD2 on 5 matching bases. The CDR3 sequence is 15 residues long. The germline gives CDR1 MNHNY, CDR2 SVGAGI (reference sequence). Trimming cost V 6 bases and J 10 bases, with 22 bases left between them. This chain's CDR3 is CASSSPGSSMVEQFF. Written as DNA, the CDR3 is TGTGCCAGCAGCTCTCCGGGAAGCTCAATGGTAGAGCAGTTCTTC.

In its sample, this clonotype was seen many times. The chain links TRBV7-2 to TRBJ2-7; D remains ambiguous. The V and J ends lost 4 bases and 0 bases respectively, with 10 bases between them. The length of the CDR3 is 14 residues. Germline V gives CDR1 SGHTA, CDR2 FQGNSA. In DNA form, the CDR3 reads TGTGCCAGCAGCTATCGATACGACTCCTACGAGCAGTACTTC. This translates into CASSYRYDSYEQYF. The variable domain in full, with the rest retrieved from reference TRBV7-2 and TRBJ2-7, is GAGVSQSPSNKVTEKGKDVELRCDPISGHTALYWYRQSLGQGLEFLIYFQGNSAPDKSGLPSDRFSAERTGGSVSTLTIQRTQQEDSAVYLCASSYRYDSYEQYFGPGTRLTVT.

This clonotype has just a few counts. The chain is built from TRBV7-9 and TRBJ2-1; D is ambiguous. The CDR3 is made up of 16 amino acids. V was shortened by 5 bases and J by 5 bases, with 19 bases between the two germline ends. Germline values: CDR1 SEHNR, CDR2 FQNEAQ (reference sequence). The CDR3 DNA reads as TGTGCCAGCAGCCAGTGGATAGGGATCCTACACAATGAGCAGTTCTTC. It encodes CASSQWIGILHNEQFF.

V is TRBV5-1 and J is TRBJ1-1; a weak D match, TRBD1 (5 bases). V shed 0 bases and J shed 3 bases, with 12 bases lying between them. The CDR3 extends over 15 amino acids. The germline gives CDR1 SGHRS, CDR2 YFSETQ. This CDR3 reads CASSLAMQGYTEAFF. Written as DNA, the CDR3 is TGCGCCAGCAGCTTGGCCATGCAGGGCTACACTGAAGCTTTCTTT.

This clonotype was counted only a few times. This chain's CDR3 is CSVDGRSHNEQFF. In DNA form, the CDR3 reads TGCAGCGTTGACGGGAGGTCACACAATGAGCAGTTCTTC. The chain combines TRBV29-1 with TRBJ2-1; 7 bases agree with TRBD2. J lost 5 bases, V lost 3 bases, and 4 bases had no gene match. Per germline, CDR1 SQVTM and CDR2 ANQGSEA. There are 13 residues in the CDR3.

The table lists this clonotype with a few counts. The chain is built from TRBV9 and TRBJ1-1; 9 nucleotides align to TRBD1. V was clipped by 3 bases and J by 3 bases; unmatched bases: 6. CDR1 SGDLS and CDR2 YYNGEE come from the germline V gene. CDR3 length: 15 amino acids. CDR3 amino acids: CASSGGQGQDTEAFF. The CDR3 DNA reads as TGTGCCAGCAGCGGGGGACAGGGCCAGGACACTGAAGCTTTCTTT.

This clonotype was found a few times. CDR3 sequence: CASRPNTGEQETQYF. CDR3 coding DNA: TGCGCCAGCAGACCCAACACAGGGGAACAAGAGACCCAGTACTTC. The gene calls are TRBV5-1 and TRBJ2-5; 7 bases align to TRBD1. The CDR3 sequence is 15 residues long. Germline V gene sequence: CDR1 SGHRS, CDR2 YFSETQ. The trim removed 5 bases at V and 2 bases at J, leaving 9 bases unmatched.